This paragraph reports one T cell receptor beta chain. Antigen: not known. This sample was included in a study of cytomegalovirus exposure and HLA in healthy donors. General observations from the study: Many donors carried some public TCRs, although rarity characterized most TCR sequences. Near-uniform donor sequencing depth was presumed by presence/absence analyses. Accurate prediction of HLA-A and HLA-B alleles (for most subjects) was reportedly achieved from TCR beta sequences. Fewer N-insertions (relative to the approximately 670-donor mean) were reportedly seen in an Asian-associated ancestry cluster in a later analysis.

The V and J ends lost 4 bases and 9 bases, in that order; junction bases with no gene match: 13. The CDR3 totals 17 residues. Germline values: CDR1 SGHNT, CDR2 YYREEE (reference sequence). 60 Vbeta and 13 Jbeta primers were used in PCR. Sequenced by immunoSEQ multiplex PCR; TCRdb stores in-frame clones only, minus some. Among roughly 170,000 clones listed, about 80% were seen once. The TCR sequence derives from a woman aged 25 to 39 in good health and CMV-seronegative. The sequenced sample was PBMCs. This chain connects TRBV5-4 to TRBJ2-1, with 13 bases identical to TRBD2. The CDR3 reads CASSASSGTSGVSEQFF. The CDR3, as DNA: TGTGCCAGCAGCGCCTCCTCCGGGACTAGCGGGGTTAGTGAGCAGTTCTTC.